This T cell receptor beta chain was identified during a study of T cells in Graves' hyperthyroidism and ophthalmopathy. RNA transcripts gave rise to amplified TCR beta CDR3 regions. TCR CDR3 underwent first-round RT-PCR with the HTBI primer set. TCRdb used MiXCR to reprocess the multiplex PCR reads, holding one entry per CDR3 protein. The sample has around 660,000 distinct CDR3 sequences, roughly 46% seen once. Comment on this clonotype: Its antigen is undetermined.

Whole-study findings and limits: Ophthalmopathy, as predicted by the model, came a median around 6.7 months after the prediction. Patients with ophthalmopathy were separated from those with stable hyperthyroidism by a 13 V-J model. Blood samples included most of the expanded thyroid clonotypes exceeding 0.001.

Criteria for exclusion of patients were uncontrolled infection, other autoimmune disease, pregnancy or lactation. The specimen was peripheral blood or thyroid tissue (not recorded which). The TCR originated in an adult man with Graves' disease, either hyperthyroidism or ophthalmopathy (not recorded which).

This CDR3 is CSVEGSGLYEQYF. The CDR3 DNA follows: TGCAGCGTTGAGGGGTCCGGGCTCTACGAGCAGTACTTC. V gene TRBV29-1 combines with J gene TRBJ2-7; D ambiguous. The V end was cut by 3 bases, the J end by 3 bases, with 12 bases between. The CDR3 covers 13 residues. Germline CDR1 SQVTM, CDR2 ANQGSEA.